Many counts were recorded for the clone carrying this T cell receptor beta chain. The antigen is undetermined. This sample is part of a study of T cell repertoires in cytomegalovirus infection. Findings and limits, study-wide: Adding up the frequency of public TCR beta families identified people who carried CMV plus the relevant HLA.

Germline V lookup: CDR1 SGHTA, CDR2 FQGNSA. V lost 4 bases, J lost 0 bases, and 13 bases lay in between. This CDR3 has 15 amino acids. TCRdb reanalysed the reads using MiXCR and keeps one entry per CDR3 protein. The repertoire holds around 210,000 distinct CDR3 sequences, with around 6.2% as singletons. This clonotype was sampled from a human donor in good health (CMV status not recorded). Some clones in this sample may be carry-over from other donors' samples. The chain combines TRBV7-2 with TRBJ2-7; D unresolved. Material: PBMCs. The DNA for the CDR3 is TGTGCCAGCAGCTCCACTTTTTCCAGCTCCTACGAGCAGTACTTC. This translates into CASSSTFSSSYEQYF.